This T cell receptor (beta chain) was captured in a study of CD8+CD57+ T cells in acquired aplastic anemia. Study findings and constraints: Comparison of patients with controls identified approximately 28 shared CD8+ CDR3 sequences.

CDR1 and CDR2 (germline): ENHRY, SYGVKD. This CDR3 comprises 17 residues. Concerning this clonotype itself: Its matching antigen is unknown. An end of the junction does not agree with germline; a read error may underlie this.

For sequencing, patients were chosen who had shown expansion of CD8+CD57+ cells by flow cytometry. According to the study, genomic DNA was the template for TCR beta VDJ and CDR3 profiling. TCRdb recomputed calls from the reads with MiXCR, one row per CDR3 protein. The sample consists of 150,000 to 200,000 distinct CDR3 sequences, over 40% of them appearing once. What was sequenced was sorted CD4+, CD8+, or CD8+CD57+ T cells (not recorded which) from PBMCs. This TCR derives from a human donor with aplastic anemia. The V gene is TRBV10-3, the J gene TRBJ2-2; 9 bases agree with TRBD2. CDR3 coding DNA: TGTGCCAGCAGTCCCCTCGCGGGGGGGGCGAACACCGGGGAGCTGTTTTTT. Translating it yields CASSPLAGGANTGELFF.